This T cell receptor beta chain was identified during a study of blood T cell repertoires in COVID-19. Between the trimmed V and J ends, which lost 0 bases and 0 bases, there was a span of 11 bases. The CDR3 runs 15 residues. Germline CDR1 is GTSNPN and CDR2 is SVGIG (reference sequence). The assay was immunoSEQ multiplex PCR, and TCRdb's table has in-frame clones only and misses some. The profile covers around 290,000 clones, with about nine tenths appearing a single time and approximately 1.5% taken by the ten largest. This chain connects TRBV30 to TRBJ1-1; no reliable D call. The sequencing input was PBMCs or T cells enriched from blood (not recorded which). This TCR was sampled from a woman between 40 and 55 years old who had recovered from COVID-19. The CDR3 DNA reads TGTGCCTGGAGTGTACTTCGGGAATTGAACACTGAAGCTTTCTTT. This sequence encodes CAWSVLRELNTEAFF.